The next 22 T cell receptor beta chains were all read from a single sample in a study of ipilimumab plus nivolumab after autologous stem cell transplantation. The table came from immunoSEQ multiplex PCR; TCRdb's copy has only in-frame clones and leaves some out. Here the sample spans about 40,000 clones, about 91% being singletons. Material: PBMCs, obtained in a trial of ipilimumab plus nivolumab as post-transplant consolidation. Receptors were obtained from a male donor with multiple myeloma.

The genes are TRBV7-2 and TRBJ2-3; D not resolved. Germline CDR1 and CDR2: SGHTA and FQGNSA. The CDR3 length is 14 residues. V was pared by 5 bases and J by 6 bases, with 15 bases between. CDR3 DNA: TGTGCCAGCAGCCCTGTAGCCTCCGGGGATACGCAGTATTTT. This translates into CASSPVASGDTQYF. Full variable domain (missing parts from reference TRBV7-2 and TRBJ2-3): GAGVSQSPSNKVTEKGKDVELRCDPISGHTALYWYRQSLGQGLEFLIYFQGNSAPDKSGLPSDRFSAERTGGSVSTLTIQRTQQEDSAVYLCASSPVASGDTQYFGPGTRLTVL.

This sequence joins TRBV15 and TRBJ2-5; maybe TRBD1 (5 bases). The CDR3 spans 14 residues. With 4 bases removed from V and 3 bases from J, the gap between germline ends came to 12 bases. Germline lookup yields CDR1 LNHNV and CDR2 YYDKDF (reference sequence). CDR3 sequence: CATSTRTKKETQYF. CDR3 DNA: TGTGCCACCAGCACCAGGACAAAAAAAGAGACCCAGTACTTC.

The gene calls are TRBV28 and TRBJ2-3; TRBD2 matches at 9 bases. This CDR3 comprises 16 residues. Trimming removed 8 bases from V and 1 base from J; junction bases left unmatched: 10. Germline CDR1 MDHEN, CDR2 SYDVKM. In nucleotides, the CDR3 is TGTGCCAGCGGAGGGAAAAGGACTAGCGGCACAGATACGCAGTATTTT. As protein: CASGGKRTSGTDTQYF.

The V call is TRBV5-6, the J call TRBJ2-3; D is perhaps TRBD2 (6 bases). Germline V gene sequence: CDR1 SGHDT, CDR2 YYEEEE. Trimming shortened V by 2 bases and J by 0 bases, and 13 bases separated the two germline ends. CDR3 length equals 16 residues. CDR3 amino acids: CASSFLAQHSTDTQYF. The CDR3 DNA reads as TGTGCCAGCAGCTTTCTAGCGCAACACAGCACAGATACGCAGTATTTT.

The chain recombines TRBV28 with TRBJ2-1; D possibly matches TRBD1 or TRBD2 (5 bases each). The V gene's germline CDR1 is MDHEN and CDR2 SYDVKM. V shed 7 bases and J shed 4 bases, with 17 bases lying between them. The CDR3 consists of 15 residues. DNA of the CDR3: TGTGCCAGCATATCAAGAGGGGCGTCTTACAATGAGCAGTTCTTC. This gives the protein CASISRGASYNEQFF.

V is TRBV5-5 and J is TRBJ2-7; 8 nucleotides agree with TRBD1. Germline CDR1 SGHKS, CDR2 YYEKEE (reference sequence). The CDR3 runs to 15 residues. After removal of 5 bases from V and 4 bases from J, the junction contained 11 bases not matched to a gene. The CDR3 loop is CASRTGQGLEYEQYF. Written as DNA, the CDR3 is TGTGCCAGCAGAACCGGACAGGGCTTAGAGTACGAGCAGTACTTC.

This chain uses TRBV5-3 with TRBJ1-3; no clear D. TRBV5-3 is assigned to the ORF class and has an uncertain function. This CDR3 region has 16 residues. V gave up 6 bases and J gave up 0 bases, with 16 bases separating them. The DNA for the CDR3 is TGTGCCAGAACGGAGCGGTGCCTACTCTCTGGAAACACCATATATTTT. It specifies CARTERCLLSGNTIYF.

The V gene is TRBV11-3, the J gene TRBJ2-1; the D is unclear. The CDR3 loop spans 11 amino acids. The V and J ends lost 8 bases and 8 bases respectively, with 10 bases between them. CDR1 and CDR2 from the germline V gene are SGHNT and YENEEA. For the CDR3, the DNA is TGTGCCAGCGGCTCCGGTTATGAGCAGTTCTTC. Its translation is CASGSGYEQFF.

The chain combines TRBV5-4 with TRBJ2-7; 8 bases are shared with TRBD2. The V gene's germline CDR1 is SGHNT and CDR2 YYREEE (reference sequence). V shed 2 bases and J 0 bases; nucleotides not matched to a gene: 7. The CDR3 is 16 residues long. In DNA form, the CDR3 reads TGTGCCAGCAGCTTCCTTAGCGGGAAACCCTCCTACGAGCAGTACTTC. Translation: CASSFLSGKPSYEQYF.

The rearrangement uses TRBV9 and TRBJ1-6, with D perhaps matching TRBD1 (5 bases). V dropped 2 bases and J dropped 7 bases, with 22 bases sitting between them. The CDR3 contains 18 residues. The germline gives CDR1 SGDLS, CDR2 YYNGEE. This CDR3 is CASSVPPGLARPNSPLHF. CDR3 coding DNA: TGTGCCAGCAGCGTCCCTCCGGGACTGGCACGCCCGAATTCACCCCTCCACTTT.

The rearrangement uses TRBV19 and TRBJ2-3; D is perhaps TRBD1 (6 bases). Trimming removed 7 bases from V and 0 bases from J, with 11 bases in between. The CDR3 is 14 amino acids. CDR1 and CDR2 from the germline V gene are LNHDA and SQIVND (reference sequence). The CDR3 sequence is CASKVGTSTDTQYF. CDR3 nucleotide sequence: TGTGCCAGTAAGGTGGGGACAAGCACAGATACGCAGTATTTT.

The chain joins TRBV6-5 to TRBJ1-1; tentative D call: TRBD1 (5 bases). The V end was cut by 7 bases, the J end by 8 bases, with 17 bases between. The CDR3 is 13 residues long. Germline V gene sequence: CDR1 MNHEY, CDR2 SVGAGI. CDR3 DNA sequence: TGTGCCAGCATCCCCGGGACCGCGAACGAAGCTTTCTTT. This gives the protein CASIPGTANEAFF.

The CDR3 bases are TGTGCCAGCAGCCCAACGGGTAGTCGGACGACCGGGGAGCTGTTTTTT. Its protein is CASSPTGSRTTGELFF. The chain is built from TRBV7-2 and TRBJ2-2; no definite D call. Trimming shortened V by 5 bases and J by 5 bases, and 18 bases separated the two germline ends. This CDR3 region has 16 residues. Germline V lookup: CDR1 SGHTA, CDR2 FQGNSA.

The chain has TRBV7-3 and TRBJ2-5; D remains unclear. The tail of the sequence fits TRBJ2-7 better, so the J call may be wrong. CDR3 length equals 14 residues. From germline, CDR1 is SGHTA and CDR2 FQGTGA. The CDR3 protein is CASSPYRVYYEQYF. CDR3 coding DNA: TGTGCCAGCAGCCCCTATAGGGTCTACTACGAGCAGTACTTC.

This clone showed up just once. V and J are TRBV4-3 and TRBJ2-5; 8 bases agree with TRBD1. Trimming at V came to 1 base and at J to 5 bases, leaving 3 bases not matched to a gene. The CDR3 loop spans 14 amino acids. CDR1 and CDR2 from the germline V gene are LGHNA and YSLEER. This chain's CDR3 is CASSQGTGQETQYF. The CDR3 DNA reads as TGCGCCAGCAGCCAAGGGACAGGGCAGGAGACCCAGTACTTC.

The genes are TRBV6-6 and TRBJ1-3; D unclear. The germline V and J ends were trimmed by 2 bases and 3 bases, with 5 bases remaining between them. This CDR3 spans 13 amino acids. Per germline, CDR1 MNHNY and CDR2 SVGAGI (reference sequence). DNA for the CDR3: TGTGCCAGCAGTTACGACCATGGAAACACCATATATTTT. Translating gives CASSYDHGNTIYF.

The chain employs TRBV27 and TRBJ2-7, with D maybe TRBD1 (5 bases). The germline V and J ends were trimmed by 5 bases and 3 bases, with 14 bases remaining between them. This CDR3 spans 14 amino acids. Per the germline V gene, CDR1 is MNHEY and CDR2 is SMNVEV (reference sequence). This CDR3 is CASSPRAGNYEQYF. Written as DNA, the CDR3 is TGTGCCAGCAGTCCCCGGGCAGGGAACTACGAGCAGTACTTC.

About this clone itself: No conserved phenylalanine or tryptophan is present at the end of the CDR3, so a read error is the likely explanation. Because the CDR3's place on the DNA is in doubt, the DNA is left out and the CDR3 is given as listed by TCRdb. The chain is built from TRBV6-4 and TRBJ1-4; TRBD1 is the table's D call, not checked against the DNA. The CDR3 comprises 11 residues, both ends counted. The germline gives CDR1 MRHNA, CDR2 SNTAGT. The CDR3 protein is CASNLTAGYLS.

V gene TRBV14 combines with J gene TRBJ2-1; 10 positions match TRBD2. Per the germline V gene, CDR1 is SGHDN and CDR2 is FVKESK. The CDR3 loop spans 15 amino acids. V gave up 7 bases and J gave up 5 bases; unmatched junction bases: 8. CDR3: CASKGAGGPNNEQFF. The CDR3 bases are TGTGCCAGCAAAGGAGCGGGAGGGCCAAACAATGAGCAGTTCTTC.

The CDR3 DNA reads TGTGCCAGCAGTGAAACGGCAGGGGTGAACACTGAAGCTTTCTTT. Its translation is CASSETAGVNTEAFF. J is TRBJ1-1 and V is TRBV6-1; the D gene is possibly TRBD1 (6 bases). The CDR3 length is 15 residues. The V gene's germline CDR1 is MNHNS and CDR2 SASEGT. V was pared by 2 bases and J by 0 bases, with 10 bases between.

This chain joins TRBV19 and TRBJ1-5, with 7 bases identical to TRBD1. CDR1 is LNHDA, CDR2 SQIVND, per germline (reference sequence). CDR3 length: 13 residues. V shed 5 bases and J 5 bases; nucleotides not matched to a gene: 3. The CDR3 DNA is TGTGCCAGTAGTCAAACAGGGGATCAGCCCCAGCATTTT. Translated, it gives CASSQTGDQPQHF.

This clone was found once. The chain combines TRBV7-9 with TRBJ1-2; 12 bases match TRBD1. The V segment lost 4 bases and the J segment 2 bases; nucleotides outside the gene matches: 2. This CDR3 comprises 15 residues. In germline, CDR1 is SEHNR, CDR2 FQNEAQ (reference sequence). This CDR3 reads CASSSGTGGNYGYTF. The DNA for the CDR3 is TGTGCCAGCAGCTCAGGGACAGGGGGCAACTATGGCTACACCTTC.